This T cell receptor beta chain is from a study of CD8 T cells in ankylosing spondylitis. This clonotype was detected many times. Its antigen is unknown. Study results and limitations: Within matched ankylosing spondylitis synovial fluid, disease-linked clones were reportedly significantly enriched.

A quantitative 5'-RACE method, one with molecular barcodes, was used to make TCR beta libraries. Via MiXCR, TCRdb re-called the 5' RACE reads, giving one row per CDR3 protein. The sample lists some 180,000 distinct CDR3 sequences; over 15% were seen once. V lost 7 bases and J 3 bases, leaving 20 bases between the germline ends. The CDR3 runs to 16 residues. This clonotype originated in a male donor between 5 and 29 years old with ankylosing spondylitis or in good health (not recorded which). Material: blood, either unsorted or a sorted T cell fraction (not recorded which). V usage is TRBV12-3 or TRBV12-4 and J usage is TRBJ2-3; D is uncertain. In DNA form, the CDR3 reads TGTGCCAGCAATTTCCACCCCCAGTTAACGACAGATACGCAGTATTTT. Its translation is CASNFHPQLTTDTQYF.